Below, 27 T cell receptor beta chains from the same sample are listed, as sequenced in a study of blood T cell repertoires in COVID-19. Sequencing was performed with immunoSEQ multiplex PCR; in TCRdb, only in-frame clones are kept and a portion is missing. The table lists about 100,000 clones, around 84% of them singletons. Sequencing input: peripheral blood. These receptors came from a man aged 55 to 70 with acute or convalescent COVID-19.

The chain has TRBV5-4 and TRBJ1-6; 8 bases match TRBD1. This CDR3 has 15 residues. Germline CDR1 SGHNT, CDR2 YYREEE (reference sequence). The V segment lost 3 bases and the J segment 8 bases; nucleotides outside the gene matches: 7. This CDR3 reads CASSSPGGEDSPLHF. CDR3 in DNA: TGTGCCAGCAGCTCGCCAGGGGGCGAGGATTCACCCCTCCACTTT.

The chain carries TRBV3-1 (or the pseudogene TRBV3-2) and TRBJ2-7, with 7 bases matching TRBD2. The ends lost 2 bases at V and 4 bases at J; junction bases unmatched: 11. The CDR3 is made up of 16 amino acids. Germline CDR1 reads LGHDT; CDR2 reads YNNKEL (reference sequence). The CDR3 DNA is TGTGCCAGCAGCCAACACAGCAGCGGGGCCCTTTACGAGCAGTACTTC. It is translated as CASSQHSSGALYEQYF.

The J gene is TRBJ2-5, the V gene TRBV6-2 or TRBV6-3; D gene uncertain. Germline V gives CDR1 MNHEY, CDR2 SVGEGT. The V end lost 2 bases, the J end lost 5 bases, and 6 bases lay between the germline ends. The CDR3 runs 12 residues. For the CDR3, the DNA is TGTGCCAGCAGTTACCCTTCGGAGACCCAGTACTTC. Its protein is CASSYPSETQYF.

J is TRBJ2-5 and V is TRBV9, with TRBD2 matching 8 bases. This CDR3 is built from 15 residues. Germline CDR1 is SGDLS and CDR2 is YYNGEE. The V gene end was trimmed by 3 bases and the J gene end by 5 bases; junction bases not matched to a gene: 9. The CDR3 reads CASSAGLGTHETQYF. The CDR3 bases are TGTGCCAGCAGCGCGGGACTAGGTACGCACGAGACCCAGTACTTC.

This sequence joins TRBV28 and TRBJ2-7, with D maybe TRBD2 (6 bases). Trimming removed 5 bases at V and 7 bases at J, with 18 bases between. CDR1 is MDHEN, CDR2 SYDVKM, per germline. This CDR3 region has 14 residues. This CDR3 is CASSQRVPRWEQYF. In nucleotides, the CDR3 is TGTGCCAGCAGTCAGCGGGTCCCCCGGTGGGAGCAGTACTTC.

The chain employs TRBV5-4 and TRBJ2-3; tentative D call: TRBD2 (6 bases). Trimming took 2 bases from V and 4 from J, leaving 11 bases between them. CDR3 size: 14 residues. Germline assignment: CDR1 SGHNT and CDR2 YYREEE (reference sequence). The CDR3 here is CASSFRGKADTQYF. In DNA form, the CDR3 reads TGTGCCAGCAGCTTTCGGGGGAAGGCAGATACGCAGTATTTT.

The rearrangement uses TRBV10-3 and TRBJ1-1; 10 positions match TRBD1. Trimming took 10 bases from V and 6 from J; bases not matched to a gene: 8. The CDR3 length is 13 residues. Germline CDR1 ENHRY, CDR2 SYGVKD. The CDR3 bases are TGTGCCACCTCGGGACAGGGGACCCCTGAAGCTTTCTTT. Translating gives CATSGQGTPEAFF.

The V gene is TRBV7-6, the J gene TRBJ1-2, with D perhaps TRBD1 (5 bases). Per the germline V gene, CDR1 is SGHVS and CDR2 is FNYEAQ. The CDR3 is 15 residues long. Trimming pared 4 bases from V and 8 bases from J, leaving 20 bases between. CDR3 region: CASSSNGGGVGGYTF. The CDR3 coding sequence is TGTGCCAGCAGCTCGAACGGGGGAGGCGTTGGGGGCTACACCTTC.

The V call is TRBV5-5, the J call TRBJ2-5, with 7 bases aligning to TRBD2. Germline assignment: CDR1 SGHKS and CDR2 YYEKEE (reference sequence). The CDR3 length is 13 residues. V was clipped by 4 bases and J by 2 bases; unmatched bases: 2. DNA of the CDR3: TGTGCCAGCAGCACGGGACTACAAGAGACCCAGTACTTC. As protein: CASSTGLQETQYF.

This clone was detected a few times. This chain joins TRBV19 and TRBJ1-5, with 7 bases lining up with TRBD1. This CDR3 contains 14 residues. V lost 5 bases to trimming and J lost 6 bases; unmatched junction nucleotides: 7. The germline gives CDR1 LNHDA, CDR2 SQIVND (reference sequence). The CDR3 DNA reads TGTGCCAGTAGTCGGACAGGAGAACGTCAGCCCCAGCATTTT. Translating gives CASSRTGERQPQHF.

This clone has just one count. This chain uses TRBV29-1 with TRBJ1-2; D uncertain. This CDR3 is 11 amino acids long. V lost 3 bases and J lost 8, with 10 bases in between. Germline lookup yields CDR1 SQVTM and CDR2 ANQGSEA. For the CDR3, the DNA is TGCAGCGTTGATACAACGGGGGGCTACACCTTC. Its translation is CSVDTTGGYTF.

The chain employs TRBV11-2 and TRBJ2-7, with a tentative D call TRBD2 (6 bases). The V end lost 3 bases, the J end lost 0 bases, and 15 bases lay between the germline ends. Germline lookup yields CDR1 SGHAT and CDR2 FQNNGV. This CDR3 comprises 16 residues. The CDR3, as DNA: TGTGCCAGCAGCTTGCCGGGATCGGGGGTCTCCTACGAGCAGTACTTC. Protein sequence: CASSLPGSGVSYEQYF.

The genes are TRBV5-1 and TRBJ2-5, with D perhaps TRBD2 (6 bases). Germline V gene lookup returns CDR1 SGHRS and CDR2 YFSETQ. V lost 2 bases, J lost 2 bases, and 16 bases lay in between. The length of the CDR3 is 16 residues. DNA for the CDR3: TGCGCCAGCAGCTTCGGGGGTTCACGACTACAAGAGACCCAGTACTTC. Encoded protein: CASSFGGSRLQETQYF.

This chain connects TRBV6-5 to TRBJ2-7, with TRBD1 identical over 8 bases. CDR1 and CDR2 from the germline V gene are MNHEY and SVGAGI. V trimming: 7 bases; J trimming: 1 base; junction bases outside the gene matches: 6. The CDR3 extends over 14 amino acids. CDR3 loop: CASNRQGWSYEQYV. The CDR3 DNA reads TGTGCCAGCAACCGACAGGGGTGGTCCTACGAGCAGTACGTC.

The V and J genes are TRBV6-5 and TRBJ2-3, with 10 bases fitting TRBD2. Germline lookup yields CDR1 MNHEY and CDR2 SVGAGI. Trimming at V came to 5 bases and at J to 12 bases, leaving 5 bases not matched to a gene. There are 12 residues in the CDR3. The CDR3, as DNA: TGTGCCAGCAGTCGCGGACTAGCGGATCAGTATTTT. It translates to CASSRGLADQYF.

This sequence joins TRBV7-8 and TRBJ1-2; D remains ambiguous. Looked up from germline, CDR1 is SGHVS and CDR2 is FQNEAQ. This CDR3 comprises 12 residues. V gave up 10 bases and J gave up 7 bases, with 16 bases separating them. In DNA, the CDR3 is TGTGCCAACACTACCAAAGGAGTTGGCTACACCTTC. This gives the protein CANTTKGVGYTF. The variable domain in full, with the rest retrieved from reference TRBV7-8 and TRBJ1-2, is GAGVSQSPRYKVAKRGQDVALRCDPISGHVSLFWYQQALGQGPEFLTYFQNEAQLDKSGLPSDRFFAERPEGSVSTLKIQRTQQEDSAVYLCANTTKGVGYTFGSGTRLTVV.

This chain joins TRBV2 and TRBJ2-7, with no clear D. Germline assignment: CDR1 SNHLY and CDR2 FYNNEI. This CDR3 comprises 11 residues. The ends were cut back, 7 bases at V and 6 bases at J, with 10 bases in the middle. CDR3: CASNRLGEQYF. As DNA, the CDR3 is TGTGCCAGCAACCGACTGGGCGAGCAGTACTTC.

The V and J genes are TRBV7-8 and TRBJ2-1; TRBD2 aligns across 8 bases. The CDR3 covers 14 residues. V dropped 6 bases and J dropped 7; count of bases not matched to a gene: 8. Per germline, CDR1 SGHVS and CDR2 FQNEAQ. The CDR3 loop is CASSSSGSMNEQFF. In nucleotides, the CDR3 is TGTGCCAGCAGTTCAAGCGGGAGCATGAATGAGCAGTTCTTC.

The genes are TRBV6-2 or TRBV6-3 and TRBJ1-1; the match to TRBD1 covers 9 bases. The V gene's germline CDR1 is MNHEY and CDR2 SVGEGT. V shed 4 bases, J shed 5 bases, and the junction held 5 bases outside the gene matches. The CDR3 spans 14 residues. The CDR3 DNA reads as TGTGCCAGCAGTTCGACAGGGGGGCGGACTGAAGCTTTCTTT. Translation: CASSSTGGRTEAFF.

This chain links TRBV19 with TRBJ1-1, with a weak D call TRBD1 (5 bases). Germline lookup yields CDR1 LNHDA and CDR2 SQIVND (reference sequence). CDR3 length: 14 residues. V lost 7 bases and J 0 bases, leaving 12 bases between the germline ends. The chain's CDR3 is CASNHQGMNTEAFF. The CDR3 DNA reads TGTGCCAGTAACCACCAGGGAATGAACACTGAAGCTTTCTTT.

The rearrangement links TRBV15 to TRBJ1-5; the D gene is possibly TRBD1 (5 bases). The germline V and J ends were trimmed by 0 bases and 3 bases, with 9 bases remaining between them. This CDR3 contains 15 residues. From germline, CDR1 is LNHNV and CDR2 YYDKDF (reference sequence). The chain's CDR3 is CATSRDAGNNQPQHF. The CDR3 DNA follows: TGTGCCACCAGCAGAGATGCAGGGAACAATCAGCCCCAGCATTTT.

The CDR3 DNA sequence: TGTGCCAGCAGCTTGTGGGGGGGGGAGACCCAGTACTTC. Residues: CASSLWGGETQYF. The chain carries TRBV5-4 and TRBJ2-5, with TRBD2 identical over 7 bases. V lost 1 base, J lost 5 bases, and 2 bases stayed unmatched. Germline loops: CDR1 SGHNT, CDR2 YYREEE (reference sequence). The CDR3 is made up of 13 amino acids.

The CDR3, as DNA: TGTGCCACCAGCAGATCAAAGACAGGGGGCTATTCACCCCTCCACTTT. Amino acid sequence: CATSRSKTGGYSPLHF. This sequence joins TRBV15 and TRBJ1-6; 10 bases fit TRBD1. The germline gives CDR1 LNHNV, CDR2 YYDKDF (reference sequence). Losses at the gene ends were 2 bases for V and 8 bases for J; bases not matched to a gene: 6. The CDR3 is 16 residues long.

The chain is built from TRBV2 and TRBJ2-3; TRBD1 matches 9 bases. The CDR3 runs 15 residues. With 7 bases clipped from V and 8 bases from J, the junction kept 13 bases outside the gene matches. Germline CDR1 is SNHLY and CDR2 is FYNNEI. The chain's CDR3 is CASTYRDRETSTQYF. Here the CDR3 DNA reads TGTGCCAGCACCTACCGGGACAGGGAGACCAGTACGCAGTATTTT.

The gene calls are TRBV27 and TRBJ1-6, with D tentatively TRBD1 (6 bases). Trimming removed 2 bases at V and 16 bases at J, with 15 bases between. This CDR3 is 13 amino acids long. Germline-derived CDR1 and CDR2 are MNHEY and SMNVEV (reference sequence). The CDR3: CASSLARGAPLHF. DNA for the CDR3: TGTGCCAGCAGTTTAGCCCGGGGGGCTCCTCTCCACTTT.

CDR3 loop: CASTHQINQPQHF. In DNA form, the CDR3 reads TGTGCCAGTACCCATCAAATCAATCAGCCCCAGCATTTT. The rearrangement uses TRBV19 and TRBJ1-5, with unresolved D. CDR1 and CDR2 from the germline V gene are LNHDA and SQIVND (reference sequence). Trimming took 7 bases from V and 3 from J, leaving 10 bases between them. The CDR3 is 13 residues long.

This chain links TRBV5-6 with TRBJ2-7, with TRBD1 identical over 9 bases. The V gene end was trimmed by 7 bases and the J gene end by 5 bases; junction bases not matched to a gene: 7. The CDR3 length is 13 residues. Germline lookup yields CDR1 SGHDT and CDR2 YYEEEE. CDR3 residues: CASGEQGAHEQYF. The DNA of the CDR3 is TGTGCCAGCGGGGAACAGGGGGCTCACGAGCAGTACTTC.